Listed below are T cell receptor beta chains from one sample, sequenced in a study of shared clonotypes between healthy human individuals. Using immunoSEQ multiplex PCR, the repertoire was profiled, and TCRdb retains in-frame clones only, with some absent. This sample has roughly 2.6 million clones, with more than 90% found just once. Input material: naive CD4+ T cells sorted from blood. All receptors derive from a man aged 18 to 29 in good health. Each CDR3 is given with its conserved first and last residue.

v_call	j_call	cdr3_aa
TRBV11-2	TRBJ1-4	CASSLETGGYEKLFF
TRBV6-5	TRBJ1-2	CASSYGYGYTF
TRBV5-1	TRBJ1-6	CASSSDRGGSPLHF
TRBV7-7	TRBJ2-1	CASSPVRSLGYNEQFF
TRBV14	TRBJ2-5	CASSQDGQGRGTQYF
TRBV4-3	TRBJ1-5	CASSPGQGDYQPQHF
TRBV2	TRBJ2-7	CASSTGVEQYF
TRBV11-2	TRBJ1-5	CASSRLGTNQPQHF
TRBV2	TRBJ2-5	CASLTSGRRQETQYF
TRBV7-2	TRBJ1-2	CASSLPGTGRGDGYTF
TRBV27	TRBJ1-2	CASSRRDSYGYTF
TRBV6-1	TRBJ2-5	CASSEMTSGRETQYF
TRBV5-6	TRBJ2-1	CASRQFGNNEQFF
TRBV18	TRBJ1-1	CASSPKQTLYNTEAFF
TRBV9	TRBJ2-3	CASSPSGGEVGDTQYF
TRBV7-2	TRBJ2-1	CASSQGYSYNEQFF
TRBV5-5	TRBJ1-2	CASSLGQGANYGYTF
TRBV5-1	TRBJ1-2	CASSLEFEGVNNYGYTF
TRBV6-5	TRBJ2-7	CASSSRYEQYF
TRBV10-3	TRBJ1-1	CAISWTTLGEAFF
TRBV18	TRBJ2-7	CASSPKGNEQYF
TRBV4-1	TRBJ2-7	CASSPGQGPTYEQYF
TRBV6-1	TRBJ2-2	CASSELGANTGELFF
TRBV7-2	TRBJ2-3	CASSLGTGADTQYF
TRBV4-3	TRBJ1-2	CASRRGGAKNYGYTF
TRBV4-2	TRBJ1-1	CASSQLGQANTEAFF
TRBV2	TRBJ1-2	CASSGPGQGNYGYTF
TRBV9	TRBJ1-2	CASSVSSIKGAYGYTF
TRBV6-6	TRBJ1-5	CASTMGRDSNQPQHF
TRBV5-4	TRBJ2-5	CASSPGTGGETQYF
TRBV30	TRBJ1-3	CACPRDSGNTIYF
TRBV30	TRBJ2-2	CAWSPPLNTGELFF
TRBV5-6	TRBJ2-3	CASSSLGLQADTQYF
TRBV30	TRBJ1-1	CAWQIRTNTEAFF
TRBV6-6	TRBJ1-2	CASRQGEYGYTF
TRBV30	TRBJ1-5	CAWTPGQGPINQPQHF
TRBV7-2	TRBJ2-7	CASSSGTTTYEQYF
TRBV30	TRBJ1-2	CAWSVLRDRGPRGGYTF
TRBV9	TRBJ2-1	CASNGGGSYNEQFF
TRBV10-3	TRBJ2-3	CAILRTDTQYF
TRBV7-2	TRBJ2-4	CASSLAQGGLLKNIQYF
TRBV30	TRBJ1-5	CAWSTQGGQPQHF
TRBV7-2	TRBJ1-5	CASSPHRGVEPQHF
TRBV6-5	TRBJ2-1	CASSYSARPDYNEQFF
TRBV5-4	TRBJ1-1	CASSLGGRGGTEAFF
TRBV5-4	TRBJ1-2	CVQGNNYGYTF
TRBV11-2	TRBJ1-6	CASSSLDSPLHF
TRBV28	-	CASTDRGSDEQYF
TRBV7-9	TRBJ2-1	CASSLAPGLAVYNEQFF
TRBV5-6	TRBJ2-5	CASSGRPGETQYF
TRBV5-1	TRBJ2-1	CASSLDGGPYNEQFF
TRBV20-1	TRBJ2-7	CSAGYSYEQYF
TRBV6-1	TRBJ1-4	CASSGTENEKLFF